The T cell receptor (beta chain) described here comes from a study of blood T cell repertoires in COVID-19 (dated by TCRdb to between 2020 and 2021). With respect to the entire study: Samples from collaborators originated in the United States, Italy and Spain and spanned both the acute and convalescent phases of COVID-19. The material from the prospective study consisted of cDNA or gDNA derived from T cells, B-cell-depleted T cells, or PBMCs. The dataset comprised deeply sampled blood TCRbeta repertoires from subjects exposed to, actively infected with, or recovered from COVID-19. A freely available public database, intended as a resource for researchers studying the immune response to SARS-CoV-2, is where the repertoires were released. The samples were drawn from the first 160 participants of the ongoing ImmuneRACE study and from some 1,300 subjects provided by 6 global collaborators. A de-identified subject ID, COVID-19 status, age in years and sex were almost always included in the sample metadata. Where HLA class I and class II types were available, the types were taken from metadata supplied by the sample provider, not from assay-based typing.

Concerning this clone itself: The antigen it recognizes is unknown. There are no base qualities to consult, and no much larger clone falls within one base.

CDR1 and CDR2 are read off the germline V gene as SGHRS and YFSETQ. Including the terminal cysteine and phenylalanine, the CDR3 comprises 15 residues. Just CDR3 DNA is preserved here, 45 bases in frame from base 1. V has 4 bases trimmed and J has 2 bases trimmed; junction bases matching no gene number 7. The immunoSEQ Assay, a bias-controlled multiplex PCR, was used to amplify TCRbeta CDR3 regions from genomic DNA. In the source study's methods: Within the assay, amplification of reference gene primers was used to estimate how many nucleated cells each sample contained. Sequence reads were collapsed and filtered to measure the absolute abundance of every unique TCRbeta CDR3 rearrangement. For each sample, productive Simpson clonality was calculated by taking the square root of Simpson's diversity index across productive rearrangements. TCRdb holds this immuneACCESS table with in-frame rearrangements only. Some clones are missing; in checked studies, unresolved V genes explain under half, and the rest has no known cause. The DNA gave D and trimming, while V, J and clone size come from that table. Within this sample are approximately 100,000 clones, with 85% to 90% of them counted one time only. Around 4.3% of the sample is taken by the ten largest.

Overall study outcomes, separate from this receptor: The quantity of clinical and demographic metadata differed by source and by participant and was supplied without curation.

One collaborating source in Seattle enrolled patients while the patients were actively infected and followed the patients over time throughout the course of disease. The collaborating institutions used their own protocols to collect whole blood in K2EDTA tubes. For TCRbeta analysis, collaborator samples were shipped as frozen whole blood, as isolated PBMCs, or as DNA extracted from either sample type. This chain is built from TRBV5-1 and TRBJ2-7, with TRBD2 matching 9 junction bases. The sequenced material came from peripheral blood. This clonotype was sampled from a human donor with COVID-19, enrolled during active disease. The donor label of this sample is uncertain. The sequenced DNA: TGCGCCAGCAGCCTTGTAGCGGGGGATCCCTACGAGCAGTACTTC. It is translated as CASSLVAGDPYEQYF.